These 27 T cell receptor beta chains were sequenced from one sample in a study of cytomegalovirus exposure and HLA in healthy donors. It was with 60 Vbeta and 13 Jbeta primers that the PCR ran. Sequencing was performed with immunoSEQ multiplex PCR; in TCRdb, only in-frame clones are kept and a portion is missing. Altogether 250,000 to 350,000 clones are present, around 80% being singletons, with the ten largest covering about 0.3%. Sequencing was done on a sample of PBMCs. Every receptor here comes from a girl under 10 years old in good health and CMV-seronegative.

This chain's CDR3 is CASSSAGTQETQYF. The CDR3 region has the DNA TGTGCCAGCAGCTCCGCCGGGACACAAGAGACCCAGTACTTC. The V gene is TRBV7-4, the J gene TRBJ2-5, with D possibly matching TRBD1 (6 bases). The V gene lost 4 bases and the J gene lost 2 bases, with 11 bases spanning the gap. This CDR3 contains 14 residues. Germline V lookup: CDR1 SGHVT, CDR2 SQSDAQ.

The CDR3 here is CASSGSGLAPSTDTQYF. The CDR3 DNA follows: TGTGCCAGCAGCGGATCTGGACTAGCACCTAGCACAGATACGCAGTATTTT. The genes are TRBV9 and TRBJ2-3; 8 bases fit TRBD2. CDR3 length: 17 residues. The trim removed 3 bases at V and 0 bases at J, leaving 9 bases unmatched. From germline, CDR1 is SGDLS and CDR2 YYNGEE.

The V and J genes are TRBV13 and TRBJ1-1; D might be TRBD1 (5 bases). Trimming took off 5 bases at V and 6 bases at J, with 19 bases between the two ends. The CDR3 sequence is 15 residues long. Germline V gives CDR1 PRHDT, CDR2 FYEKMQ (reference sequence). The CDR3 DNA is TGTGCCAGCAGCCCTAGCGAGACAGTTTTCGCTGAAGCTTTCTTT. Its protein is CASSPSETVFAEAFF.

The V call is TRBV29-1, the J call TRBJ2-5; 9 nucleotides match TRBD1. The CDR3 has 13 amino acids. The V gene's germline CDR1 is SQVTM and CDR2 ANQGSEA. V lost 5 bases to trimming and J lost 2 bases; unmatched junction nucleotides: 3. The CDR3 spells CSVTGTGQETQYF. CDR3 DNA sequence: TGCAGCGTTACCGGGACAGGGCAAGAGACCCAGTACTTC.

The gene calls are TRBV6-1 and TRBJ1-2, with 9 nucleotides matching TRBD1. Germline loops: CDR1 MNHNS, CDR2 SASEGT. V gave up 2 bases and J gave up 4 bases; unmatched junction bases: 8. The CDR3 sequence is 16 residues long. This CDR3 is CASSEPGGQGGYGYTF. Here the CDR3 DNA reads TGTGCCAGCAGTGAACCGGGGGGACAGGGCGGCTATGGCTACACCTTC.

The chain uses TRBV2 and TRBJ2-7, with 8 nucleotides matching TRBD2. Trimming at V came to 6 bases and at J to 4 bases, leaving 2 bases not matched to a gene. This CDR3 has 12 amino acids. Germline V lookup: CDR1 SNHLY, CDR2 FYNNEI. The CDR3 bases are TGTGCCAGCAGAGCGGGGGTTTACGAGCAGTACTTC. This gives the protein CASRAGVYEQYF. The full variable domain, with the rest looked up from reference TRBV2 and TRBJ2-7, is EPEVTQTPSHQVTQMGQEVILRCVPISNHLYFYWYRQILGQKVEFLVSFYNNEISEKSEIFDDQFSVERPDGSNFTLKIRSTKLEDSAMYFCASRAGVYEQYFGPGTRLTVT.

This clone was picked up a small number of times. The V gene is TRBV2, the J gene TRBJ1-2; the D gene is possibly TRBD1 (5 bases). This CDR3 comprises 13 residues. V was cut by 7 bases and J by 6 bases, with 15 bases left in between. CDR1 is SNHLY, CDR2 FYNNEI, per germline. The CDR3 sequence: CASKIGTEHGYTF. CDR3 bases: TGTGCCAGCAAGATCGGGACTGAGCATGGCTACACCTTC.

V gene TRBV6-5 combines with J gene TRBJ2-7; 9 bases are shared with TRBD1. V shed 6 bases and J 3 bases; nucleotides not matched to a gene: 6. Germline V CDR1 and CDR2: MNHEY, SVGAGI. The CDR3 consists of 14 residues. In DNA form, the CDR3 reads TGTGCCAGCAGCCGAACAGGGGGCTACTACGAGCAGTACTTC. Translation: CASSRTGGYYEQYF.

This clone was counted a single time. The chain is built from TRBV15 and TRBJ2-7, with D possibly TRBD1 on 6 matching bases. The CDR3 extends over 16 amino acids. V was clipped by 6 bases and J by 0 bases, with 18 bases between them. Germline assignment: CDR1 LNHNV and CDR2 YYDKDF (reference sequence). The CDR3 loop is CATSLGTGSGSYEQYF. DNA of the CDR3: TGTGCCACCAGTCTCGGTACAGGGTCGGGCTCCTACGAGCAGTACTTC.

The table lists this clone with a few counts. The rearrangement joins TRBV6-1 to TRBJ2-7; 9 bases map to TRBD2. The V and J ends lost 8 bases and 4 bases, in that order; junction bases with no gene match: 12. Germline V gene sequence: CDR1 MNHNS, CDR2 SASEGT. The CDR3 has 15 residues. The CDR3 DNA is TGTGCCAGCGAGGTAGCGGGAGTCAATGTGTACGAGCAGTACTTC. It translates to CASEVAGVNVYEQYF.

The chain links TRBV4-1 to TRBJ2-7; TRBD1 matches 12 bases. This CDR3 has 18 amino acids. V lost 0 bases and J lost 3; bases outside the gene matches: 9. Germline V lookup: CDR1 MGHRA, CDR2 YSYEKL. The CDR3 region has the DNA TGCGCCAGCAGCCAAGACTTGGGACAGGGGGCGTTCGGCTACGAGCAGTACTTC. It translates to CASSQDLGQGAFGYEQYF.

This clone was picked up one time. This chain joins TRBV30 and TRBJ1-3; TRBD1 matches at 10 bases. The CDR3 has 13 residues. Trimming cost V 6 bases and J 2 bases; bases outside gene matches: 1. In germline, CDR1 is GTSNPN, CDR2 SVGIG (reference sequence). This chain's CDR3 is CACGTGAGNTIYF. CDR3 bases: TGTGCCTGTGGGACAGGGGCTGGAAACACCATATATTTT.

The rearrangement uses TRBV7-4 and TRBJ1-1; D is undetermined. This CDR3 region has 13 residues. CDR1 is SGHVT and CDR2 is SQSDAQ in the germline V gene. Trimming left V 5 bases short and J 6 bases short, with 13 bases between. The DNA of the CDR3 is TGTGCCAGCAGCCGCACAATTGCCGCTGAAGCTTTCTTT. Translation: CASSRTIAAEAFF.

The rearrangement links TRBV27 to TRBJ1-5, with 10 bases identical to TRBD1. Germline V CDR1 and CDR2: MNHEY, SMNVEV (reference sequence). V dropped 5 bases and J dropped 7; count of bases not matched to a gene: 8. This CDR3 has 15 residues. The CDR3 loop is CASSARQGAWQPQHF. CDR3 bases: TGTGCCAGCAGTGCCCGACAGGGGGCATGGCAGCCCCAGCATTTT.

This clone has a handful of counts. The V gene is TRBV27, the J gene TRBJ1-1; the D gene is possibly TRBD1 (5 bases). Germline assignment: CDR1 MNHEY and CDR2 SMNVEV (reference sequence). The CDR3 is 13 amino acids. The V and J ends lost 4 bases and 4 bases respectively, with 10 bases between them. This chain's CDR3 is CASSSRVSTEAFF. The CDR3 nucleotides are TGTGCCAGCAGTTCCAGGGTCAGCACTGAAGCTTTCTTT.

V is TRBV7-7 and J is TRBJ2-1, with 13 nucleotides matching TRBD2. This CDR3 spans 16 amino acids. Germline values: CDR1 SSHAT, CDR2 FNYEAQ (reference sequence). V was clipped by 4 bases and J by 9 bases; unmatched bases: 9. In nucleotides, the CDR3 is TGTGCCAGCAGCTCGGGACTAGCGGGAAGTCGGGGTGAGCAGTTCTTC. Its translation: CASSSGLAGSRGEQFF.

This chain uses TRBV10-3 with TRBJ2-3; TRBD2 matches 8 bases. The junction had 9 bases not matched to a gene; V was cut back by 8 bases and J by 2 bases. Germline V gene data show CDR1 as ENHRY and CDR2 as SYGVKD. This CDR3 has 15 residues. The CDR3 loop reads CAIGVAGINTDTQYF. CDR3 sequence (DNA): TGTGCCATCGGGGTAGCGGGGATCAACACAGATACGCAGTATTTT.

The gene calls are TRBV7-9 and TRBJ2-1; 10 positions match TRBD1. Looked up from germline, CDR1 is SEHNR and CDR2 is FQNEAQ (reference sequence). V dropped 5 bases and J dropped 14; count of bases not matched to a gene: 9. The CDR3 runs to 13 residues. The CDR3 sequence is CASSDKGTGVKFF. The CDR3 DNA reads as TGTGCCAGCAGCGACAAGGGGACAGGGGTTAAGTTCTTC.

The chain combines TRBV29-1 with TRBJ1-4; TRBD1 matches at 8 bases. Germline V CDR1 and CDR2: SQVTM, ANQGSEA. The CDR3 is made up of 14 amino acids. The V gene end was trimmed by 6 bases and the J gene end by 8 bases; junction bases not matched to a gene: 11. Here the CDR3 reads CSVETGDEGEKLFF. For the CDR3, the DNA is TGCAGCGTGGAGACAGGGGACGAGGGGGAAAAACTGTTTTTT.

The V and J genes are TRBV4-1 and TRBJ2-3, with a tentative D call TRBD2 (6 bases). V was shortened by 0 bases and J by 3 bases, with 13 bases between the two germline ends. Germline values: CDR1 MGHRA, CDR2 YSYEKL. There are 16 residues in the CDR3. CDR3: CASSQDGTGGTDTQYF. The CDR3 nucleotides read TGCGCCAGCAGCCAAGATGGGACTGGGGGTACAGATACGCAGTATTTT.

The rearrangement links TRBV27 to TRBJ2-6, with 12 positions matching TRBD2. V shed 2 bases, J shed 2 bases, and the junction held 4 bases outside the gene matches. The CDR3 is 18 amino acids. CDR1 MNHEY and CDR2 SMNVEV come from the germline V gene (reference sequence). DNA for the CDR3: TGTGCCAGCAGTTTAAGCCCTAGCGGGGGGGCTGGGGCCAACGTCCTGACTTTC. It translates to CASSLSPSGGAGANVLTF. Using reference TRBV27 and TRBJ2-6 for the parts outside the CDR3, the full variable domain is EAQVTQNPRYLITVTGKKLTVTCSQNMNHEYMSWYRQDPGLGLRQIYYSMNVEVTDKGDVPEGYKVSRKEKRNFPLILESPSPNQTSLYFCASSLSPSGGAGANVLTFGAGSRLTVL.

V gene TRBV7-9 combines with J gene TRBJ1-2; D call uncertain. V lost 5 bases to trimming and J lost 5 bases, with 15 bases between them. The CDR3 is 14 amino acids. CDR1 SEHNR and CDR2 FQNEAQ come from the germline V gene (reference sequence). CDR3 in DNA: TGTGCCAGCAGCCCCCCCGACGGAGATTATGGCTACACCTTC. It translates to CASSPPDGDYGYTF. The full variable domain, rest sourced from reference TRBV7-9 and TRBJ1-2, is DTGVSQNPRHKITKRGQNVTFRCDPISEHNRLYWYRQTLGQGPEFLTYFQNEAQLEKSRLLSDRFSAERPKGSFSTLEIQRTEQGDSAMYLCASSPPDGDYGYTFGSGTRLTVV.

The rearrangement uses TRBV11-2 and TRBJ2-2, with a weak D call TRBD1 (8 bases). The CDR3 extends over 17 amino acids. Trimming removed 10 bases from V and 2 bases from J, with 23 bases in between. In germline, CDR1 is SGHAT, CDR2 FQNNGV. The CDR3 DNA sequence: TGTGCCAACACAGGGGGGGGCGGGGGATCCAACACCGGGGAGCTGTTTTTT. Translation gives CANTGGGGGSNTGELFF.

The chain employs TRBV28 and TRBJ1-1; possibly TRBD1 for D (5 bases). V was pared by 4 bases and J by 1 base, with 10 bases between. Germline lookup yields CDR1 MDHEN and CDR2 SYDVKM. There are 14 residues in the CDR3. The CDR3 sequence: CASSWPTGNTEAFF. DNA for the CDR3: TGTGCCAGCAGTTGGCCCACAGGGAACACTGAAGCTTTCTTT.

This chain joins TRBV6-5 and TRBJ2-5; unclear D gene. CDR3 size: 14 residues. The V and J ends lost 3 bases and 7 bases respectively, with 15 bases between them. Germline values: CDR1 MNHEY, CDR2 SVGAGI. Here the CDR3 reads CASSYNARSGTQYF. Here the CDR3 DNA reads TGTGCCAGCAGTTATAACGCCAGGTCCGGGACCCAGTACTTC.

This chain uses TRBV19 with TRBJ1-4; D is unclear. The CDR3 is 12 residues long. V lost 6 bases to trimming and J lost 8 bases, with 10 bases between them. Germline CDR1 and CDR2: LNHDA and SQIVND (reference sequence). In DNA form, the CDR3 reads TGTGCCAGTAGGTCTGGGAGCGAAAAACTGTTTTTT. Translating it yields CASRSGSEKLFF.

The V and J genes are TRBV28 and TRBJ1-4; no reliable D call. V gave up 5 bases and J gave up 4 bases, with 11 bases separating them. The germline V gene has CDR1 MDHEN and CDR2 SYDVKM. This CDR3 is built from 14 residues. The CDR3 loop reads CASSPGQVNEKLFF. As DNA, the CDR3 is TGTGCCAGCAGTCCGGGTCAAGTTAATGAAAAACTGTTTTTT.